The clone carrying this T cell receptor (beta chain) was seen a few times. No antigen is known for it. Noted treatment: oral pan-JAK inhibitor, 5-10 mg twice daily. These data originate in a study of CD8+ T cells in alopecia areata. As for the study in general: Each of the treated patients was given oral tofacitinib, 5 to 10 mg twice daily, for moderate-to-severe alopecia areata. Whole-study results and caveats: While tofacitinib was given, many expanded lesional clones persisted in scalp and blood. Clonality in lesional scalp, especially alopecia totalis/universalis, exceeded that of normal scalp.

V lost 7 bases and J 1 base, leaving 9 bases between the germline ends. The V gene's germline CDR1 is SGHRS and CDR2 YFSETQ. The CDR3 is 12 amino acids. RNA extraction was followed by reverse transcription into cDNA, which acted as the sequencing template. The method was immunoSEQ multiplex PCR; TCRdb's version includes in-frame clones alone and lacks a portion of them. Of some 80,000 clones in the sample, approximately 66% were seen once. The J gene is TRBJ2-7, the V gene TRBV5-1; D might be TRBD1 (6 bases). The material was CD8+ T cells sorted from blood, obtained at week 24, from a patient treated with tofacitinib. The source of this sequence is a human donor with alopecia areata. Here the CDR3 reads CASEGDSYEQYF. CDR3 nucleotides: TGCGCCAGCGAGGGGGATTCCTACGAGCAGTACTTC.